The entry below gives a single TCR beta chain sequence along with its context. This specimen comes from a study of shared clonotypes between healthy human individuals. In the CD4+ fraction, cells were divided into CD45RA+ naive and CD45RA-negative memory subsets. The V and J ends lost 2 bases and 2 bases respectively, with 9 bases between them. The CDR3 loop spans 14 amino acids. Germline V gene sequence: CDR1 SNHLY, CDR2 FYNNEI. TCRdb's table, derived via immunoSEQ multiplex PCR, lists solely in-frame clones and lacks some. The table shows nearly 750,000 clones, with just under 75% occurring only once.

The chain employs TRBV2 and TRBJ1-1, with no clear D. The clonotype comes from a woman aged 30 to 39 in good health. The sample consisted of memory CD4+ T cells sorted from blood. Subset: CD45RA-negative fraction. The CDR3 reads CASSEKSFNTEAFF. CDR3 in DNA: TGTGCCAGCAGTGAAAAAAGCTTCAACACTGAAGCTTTCTTT.